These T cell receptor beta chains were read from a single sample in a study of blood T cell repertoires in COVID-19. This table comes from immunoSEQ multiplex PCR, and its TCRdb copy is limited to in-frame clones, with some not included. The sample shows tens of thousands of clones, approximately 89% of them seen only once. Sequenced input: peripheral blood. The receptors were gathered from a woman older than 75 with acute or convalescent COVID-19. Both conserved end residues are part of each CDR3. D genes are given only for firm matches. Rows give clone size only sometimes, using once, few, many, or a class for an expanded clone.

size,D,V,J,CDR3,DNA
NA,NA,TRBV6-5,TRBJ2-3,CASSDITSTDTQYF,TGTGCCAGCAGCGACATTACTAGCACAGATACGCAGTATTTT
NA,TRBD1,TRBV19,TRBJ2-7,CASSIVDRDYEQYF,TGTGCCAGTAGTATAGTGGACAGGGACTACGAGCAGTACTTC
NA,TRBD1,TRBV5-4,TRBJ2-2,CASSPTPDRVTGELFF,TGTGCCAGCAGCCCCACCCCCGACAGGGTCACCGGGGAGCTGTTTTTT
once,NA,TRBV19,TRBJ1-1,CASIGEGRGNTEAFF,TGTGCCAGTATCGGGGAGGGAAGGGGTAACACTGAAGCTTTCTTT
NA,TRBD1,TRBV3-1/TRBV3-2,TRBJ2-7,CASSPPGTGGSGEQYF,TGTGCCAGCAGCCCCCCCGGGACAGGGGGCTCGGGGGAGCAGTACTTC
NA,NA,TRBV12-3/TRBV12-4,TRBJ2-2,CASSARGYGELFF,TGTGCCAGCAGCGCAAGGGGGTACGGGGAGCTGTTTTTT
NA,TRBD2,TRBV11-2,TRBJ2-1,CASSLAATSGSYNEQFF,TGTGCCAGCAGCTTAGCAGCGACTAGCGGCTCCTACAATGAGCAGTTCTTC
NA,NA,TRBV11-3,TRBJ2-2,CASSLGQTPGAGELFF,TGTGCCAGCAGCTTAGGACAAACCCCGGGGGCCGGGGAGCTGTTTTTT
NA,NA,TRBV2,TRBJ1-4,CASSEFTPTAEKLFF,TGTGCCAGCAGTGAATTTACCCCGACAGCCGAAAAACTGTTTTTT
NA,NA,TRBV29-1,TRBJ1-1,CSVVGGTIGTEAFF,TGCAGCGTTGTGGGGGGGACTATTGGGACTGAAGCTTTCTTT
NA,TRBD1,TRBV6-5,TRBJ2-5,CASTPDRRNQETQYF,TGTGCCAGCACCCCGGACAGGAGAAACCAAGAGACCCAGTACTTC
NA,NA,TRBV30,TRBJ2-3,CAWRDPGFTDTQYF,TGTGCCTGGAGGGACCCAGGGTTCACAGATACGCAGTATTTT
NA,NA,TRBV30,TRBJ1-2,CAWSDSSYGYTF,TGTGCCTGGAGTGACAGTTCATATGGCTACACCTTC
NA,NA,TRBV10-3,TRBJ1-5,CAISTRQNQPQHF,TGTGCCATCAGTACCCGACAGAATCAGCCCCAGCATTTT
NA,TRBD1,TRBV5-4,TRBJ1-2,CASSPTGTGVRGGYTF,TGTGCCAGCAGCCCGACCGGGACAGGGGTGAGAGGTGGCTACACCTTC
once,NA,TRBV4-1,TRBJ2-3,CASSLRPREGTDTQYF,TGCGCCAGCAGCCTCCGCCCCAGGGAAGGCACAGATACGCAGTATTTT
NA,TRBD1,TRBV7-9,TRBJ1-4,CASSPTGKNEKLFF,TGTGCCAGCAGCCCGACAGGGAAAAATGAAAAACTGTTTTTT
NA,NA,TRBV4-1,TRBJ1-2,CASSQDPRTVLSYGYTF,TGCGCCAGCAGCCAAGACCCCAGGACAGTTCTGAGCTATGGCTACACCTTC
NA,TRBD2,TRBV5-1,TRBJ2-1,CASSLGTSGGLYNEQFF,TGCGCCAGCAGTTTAGGGACTAGCGGGGGCCTTTACAATGAGCAGTTCTTC
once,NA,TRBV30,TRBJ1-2,CAWSAGSGYTF,TGTGCCTGGAGTGCAGGGTCCGGCTACACCTTC
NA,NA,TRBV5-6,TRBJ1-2,CASSLVRAGDGYTF,TGTGCCAGCAGCTTGGTGAGGGCTGGGGATGGCTACACCTTC
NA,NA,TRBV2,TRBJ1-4,CASSKGVKNEKLFF,TGTGCCAGCAGCAAAGGGGTAAAGAATGAAAAACTGTTTTTT
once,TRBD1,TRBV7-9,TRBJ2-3,CASTTGTDTDTQYF,TGTGCCAGCACCACAGGGACAGACACAGATACGCAGTATTTT
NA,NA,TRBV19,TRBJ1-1,CASREGVGTEAFF,TGTGCCAGTAGAGAGGGGGTTGGCACTGAAGCTTTCTTT
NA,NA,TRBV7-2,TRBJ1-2,CASSSSPSPGAYGYTF,TGTGCCAGCAGCTCTAGTCCCTCGCCAGGGGCCTATGGCTACACCTTC